This T cell receptor (beta chain) derives from a study of blood T cell repertoires in COVID-19. Original methodology: How many nucleated cells were present was estimated from reference gene primer amplification. The method was immunoSEQ multiplex PCR; TCRdb's version includes in-frame clones alone and lacks a portion of them. The V and J calls and clone size are taken from that table; D and trimming were inferred from the DNA. Of approximately 450,000 clones in the sample, around 89% are singletons; the top ten hold approximately 1.2%. The germline CDR1 and CDR2 sequences are SGHVS and FQNEAQ. Trimming took 5 bases from V and 0 from J; bases not matched to a gene: 8. CDR3 length: 16 amino acids. Resolution of symptoms, clearance, or two negative PCRs was present in recovered Cohort 3 donors.

Specimen: PBMCs or T cells enriched from blood (not recorded which). This chain links TRBV7-8 with TRBJ1-2; 8 nucleotides agree with TRBD1. The TCR originated in a man younger than 40 who had recovered from COVID-19. The DNA of the CDR3 is TGTGCCAGCAGCAGACAGGGGACCAATACTAACTATGGCTACACCTTC. This gives the protein CASSRQGTNTNYGYTF.